The clone carrying this T cell receptor beta chain was seen just once. Its matching antigen is unknown. The sample has other DNA sequences that encode this CDR3 too. Assay execution proceeded at the deep level. Methods used by the authors: Junction-only sequences produced by ImmunoSEQ had no quality scores, so filtering differed. Sequenced by immunoSEQ multiplex PCR; TCRdb stores in-frame clones only, minus some. For V, J and clone size, that table is used; D and trimming come from the DNA. The table lists around 440,000 clones, more than 70% of them singletons. CDR1 and CDR2 (germline): SGDLS, YYNGEE. The CDR3 consists of 14 residues. Unmatched junction bases numbered 5, after V lost 2 bases and J lost 3 bases. This specimen comes from a study of shared clonotypes between healthy human individuals. In the study overall: Serving as donors were a couple of women and three men, whose ages spanned 18 to 49.

The study's findings and limits: Sampling used blood alone; tissue repertoires probably differ.

This TCR came from a woman aged 40-49 years in good health. Some clones in this sample may be carry-over from other donors' samples. Sequencing was carried out using PBMCs. The J gene is TRBJ2-7, the V gene TRBV9; 7 bases align to TRBD1. The DNA for the CDR3 is TGTGCCAGCAGCGTGGGGGACAGAGACTACGAGCAGTACTTC. It is translated as CASSVGDRDYEQYF. Full variable domain (missing parts from reference TRBV9 and TRBJ2-7): DSGVTQTPKHLITATGQRVTLRCSPRSGDLSVYWYQQSLDQGLQFLIQYYNGEERAKGNILERFSAQQFPDLHSELNLSSLELGDSALYFCASSVGDRDYEQYFGPGTRLTVT.